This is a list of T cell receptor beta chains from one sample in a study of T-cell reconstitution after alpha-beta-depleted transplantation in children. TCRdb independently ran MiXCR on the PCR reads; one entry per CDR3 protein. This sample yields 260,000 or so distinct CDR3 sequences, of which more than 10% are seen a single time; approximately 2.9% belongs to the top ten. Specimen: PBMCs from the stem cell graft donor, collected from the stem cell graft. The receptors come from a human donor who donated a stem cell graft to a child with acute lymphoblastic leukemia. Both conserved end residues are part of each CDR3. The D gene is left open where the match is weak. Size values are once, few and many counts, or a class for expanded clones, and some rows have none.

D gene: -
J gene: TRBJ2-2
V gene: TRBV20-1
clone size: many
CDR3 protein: CSARVAGNTGELFF
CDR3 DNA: TGCAGTGCTAGAGTGGCAGGGAACACCGGGGAGCTGTTTTTT

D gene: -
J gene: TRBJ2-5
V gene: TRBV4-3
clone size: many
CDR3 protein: CASSQDPAGSQETQYF
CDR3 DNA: TGCGCCAGCAGCCAAGATCCGGCAGGGTCACAAGAGACCCAGTACTTC

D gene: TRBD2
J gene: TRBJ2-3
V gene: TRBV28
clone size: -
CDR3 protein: CASSLGLAGATGTDTQYF
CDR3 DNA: TGTGCCAGCAGTTTAGGGCTAGCGGGAGCGACGGGCACAGATACGCAGTATTTT

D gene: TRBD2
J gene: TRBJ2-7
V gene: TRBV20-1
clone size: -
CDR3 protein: CSASTTGTSGRYEQYF
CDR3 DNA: TGCAGTGCGTCGACTACTGGGACTAGCGGGAGATACGAGCAGTACTTC

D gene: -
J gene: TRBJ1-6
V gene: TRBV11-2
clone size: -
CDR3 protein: CASNGRFQDNSPLHF
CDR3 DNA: TGTGCCAGCAACGGAAGATTCCAGGATAATTCACCCCTCCACTTT

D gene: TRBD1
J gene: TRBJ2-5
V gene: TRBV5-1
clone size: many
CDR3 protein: CASSLVYTGGPPETQYF
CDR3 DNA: TGCGCCAGCAGCTTGGTATACACAGGGGGTCCCCCAGAGACCCAGTACTTC

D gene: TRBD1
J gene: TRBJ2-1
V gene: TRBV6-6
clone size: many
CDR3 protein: CASRGQNNEQFF
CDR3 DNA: TGTGCCAGCAGGGGACAGAACAATGAGCAGTTCTTC

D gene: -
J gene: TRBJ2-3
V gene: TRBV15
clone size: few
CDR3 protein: CATSREGGGGFTDTQYF
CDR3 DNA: TGTGCCACCAGCAGAGAGGGGGGAGGGGGATTCACAGATACGCAGTATTTT

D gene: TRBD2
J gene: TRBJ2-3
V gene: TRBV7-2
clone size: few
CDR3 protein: CASTPSGLGPDTQYF
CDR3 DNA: TGTGCCAGCACCCCTAGCGGGTTGGGCCCAGATACGCAGTATTTT

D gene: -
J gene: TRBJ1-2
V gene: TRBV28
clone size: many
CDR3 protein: CASSLSGTENYGYTF
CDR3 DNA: TGTGCCAGCAGCCTATCGGGGACGGAGAACTATGGCTACACCTTC

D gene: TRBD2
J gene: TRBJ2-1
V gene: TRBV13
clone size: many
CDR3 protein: CASSLRGLGLDEQFF
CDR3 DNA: TGTGCCAGCAGCTTAAGGGGACTAGGGCTAGATGAGCAGTTCTTC

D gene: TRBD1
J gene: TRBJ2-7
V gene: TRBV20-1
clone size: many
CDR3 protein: CSANRDRGHEQYF
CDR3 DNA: TGCAGTGCCAACCGGGACAGGGGCCACGAGCAGTACTTC

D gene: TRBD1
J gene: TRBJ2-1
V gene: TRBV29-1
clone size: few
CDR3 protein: CSVEEGDSMQFF
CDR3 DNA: TGCAGCGTTGAAGAAGGGGACAGCATGCAGTTCTTC

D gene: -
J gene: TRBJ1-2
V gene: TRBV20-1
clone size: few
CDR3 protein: CSASLRSLYGYTF
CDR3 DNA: TGCAGTGCTAGTCTCAGGTCCCTCTATGGCTACACCTTC

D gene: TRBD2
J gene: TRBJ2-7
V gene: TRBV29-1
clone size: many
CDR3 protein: CSATEPGLADSYEQYF
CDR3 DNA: TGCAGCGCTACCGAACCGGGACTAGCGGACTCCTACGAGCAGTACTTC

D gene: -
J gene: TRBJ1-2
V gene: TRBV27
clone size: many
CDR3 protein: CASAEVPGYGYTF
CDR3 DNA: TGTGCCAGCGCTGAGGTGCCAGGCTATGGCTACACCTTC

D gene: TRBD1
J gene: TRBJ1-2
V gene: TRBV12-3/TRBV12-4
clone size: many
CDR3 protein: CASTLSAGQGDGYTF
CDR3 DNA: TGTGCCAGCACCCTCTCGGCGGGACAGGGAGACGGCTACACCTTC

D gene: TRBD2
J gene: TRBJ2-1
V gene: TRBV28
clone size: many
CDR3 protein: CASMGSGSSYNEQFF
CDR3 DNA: TGTGCCAGCATGGGCAGCGGGAGTTCTTACAATGAGCAGTTCTTC

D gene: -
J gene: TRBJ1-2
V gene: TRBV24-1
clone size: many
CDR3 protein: CASILERGYTF
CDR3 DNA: TGTGCCTCGATCTTGGAAAGGGGCTACACCTTC

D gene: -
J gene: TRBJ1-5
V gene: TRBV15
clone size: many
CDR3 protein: CATRATDSNQPQHF
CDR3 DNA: TGTGCCACCAGGGCGACGGATAGCAATCAGCCCCAGCATTTT

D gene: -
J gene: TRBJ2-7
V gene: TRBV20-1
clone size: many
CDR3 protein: CSATSWGAHEQYF
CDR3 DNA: TGCAGTGCTACGTCCTGGGGGGCCCACGAGCAGTACTTC

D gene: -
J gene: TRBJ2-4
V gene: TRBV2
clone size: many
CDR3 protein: CASRGAIDLGAKNIQYF
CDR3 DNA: TGTGCCAGCAGGGGGGCAATTGACCTCGGGGCCAAAAACATTCAGTACTTC

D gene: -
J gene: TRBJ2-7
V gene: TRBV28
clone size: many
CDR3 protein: CASSPGLSSYEQYF
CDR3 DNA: TGTGCCAGCAGCCCCGGGCTCAGTTCCTACGAGCAGTACTTC

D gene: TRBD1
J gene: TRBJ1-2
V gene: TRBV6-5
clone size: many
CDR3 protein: CASSYTWTGGAYGYTF
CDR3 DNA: TGTGCCAGCAGTTACACTTGGACAGGGGGCGCCTATGGCTACACCTTC

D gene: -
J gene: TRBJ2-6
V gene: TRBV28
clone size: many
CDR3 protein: CAAGGHSGANVLTF
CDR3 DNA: TGTGCCGCTGGAGGGCACTCTGGGGCCAACGTCCTGACTTTC

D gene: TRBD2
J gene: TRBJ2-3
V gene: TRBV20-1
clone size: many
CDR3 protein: CSAREALAGVDTQYF
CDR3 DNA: TGCAGTGCTAGAGAGGCTCTAGCGGGAGTGGATACGCAGTATTTT

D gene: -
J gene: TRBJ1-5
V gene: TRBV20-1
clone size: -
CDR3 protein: CCAVDPKGVYSNQPQHF
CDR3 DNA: TGCTGTGCCGTGGACCCAAAAGGGGTATATAGCAATCAGCCCCAGCATTTT

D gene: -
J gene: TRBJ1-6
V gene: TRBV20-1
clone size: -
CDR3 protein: CSARKGGTGNNSPLHF
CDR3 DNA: TGCAGTGCTAGAAAAGGGGGTACCGGAAATAATTCACCCCTCCACTTT

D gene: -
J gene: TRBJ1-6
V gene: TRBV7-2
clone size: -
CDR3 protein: CASRLAGVNSPLHF
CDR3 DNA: TGTGCCAGCAGGCTTGCCGGGGTTAATTCACCCCTCCACTTT

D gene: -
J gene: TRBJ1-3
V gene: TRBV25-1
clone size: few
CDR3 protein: CASSVGMNTIYF
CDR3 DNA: TGTGCCAGCAGTGTGGGAATGAACACCATATATTTT

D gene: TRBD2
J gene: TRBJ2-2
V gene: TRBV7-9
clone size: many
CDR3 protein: CASSFLTTSGSTGELFF
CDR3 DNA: TGTGCCAGCAGCTTCCTAACGACTAGCGGGAGCACCGGGGAGCTGTTTTTT

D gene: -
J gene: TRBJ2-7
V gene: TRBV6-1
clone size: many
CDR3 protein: CASSPLGTAYEQYF
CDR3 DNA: TGTGCCAGCAGCCCCCTAGGGACGGCCTACGAGCAGTACTTC

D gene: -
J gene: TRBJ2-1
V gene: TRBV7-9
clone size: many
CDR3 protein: CASSLGFRGSEDEQFF
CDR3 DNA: TGTGCCAGCAGCTTAGGATTCCGGGGGAGTGAGGATGAGCAGTTCTTC

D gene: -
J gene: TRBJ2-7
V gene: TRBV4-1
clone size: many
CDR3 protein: CASSQDIGGLIGRRSYEQYF
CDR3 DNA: TGCGCCAGCAGCCAAGATATAGGGGGGTTGATCGGACGGAGATCCTACGAGCAGTACTTC

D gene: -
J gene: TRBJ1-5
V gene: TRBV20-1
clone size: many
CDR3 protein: CSARVRGGRNQPQHF
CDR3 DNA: TGCAGTGCTAGAGTCAGGGGCGGAAGGAATCAGCCCCAGCATTTT

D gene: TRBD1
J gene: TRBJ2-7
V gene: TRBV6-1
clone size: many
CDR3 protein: CASRRYDRVGEQYF
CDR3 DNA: TGTGCCAGCAGGAGATATGACAGGGTGGGTGAGCAGTACTTC

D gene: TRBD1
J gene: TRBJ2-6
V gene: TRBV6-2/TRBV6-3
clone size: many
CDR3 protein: CASSYSGRRQGSPGANVLTF
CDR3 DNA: TGTGCCAGCAGTTACTCAGGGCGGAGACAGGGTAGCCCTGGGGCCAACGTCCTGACTTTC

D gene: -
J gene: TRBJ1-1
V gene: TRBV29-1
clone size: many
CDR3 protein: CSVGRYGNLAFF
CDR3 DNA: TGCAGCGTTGGACGGTACGGGAATCTAGCTTTCTTT

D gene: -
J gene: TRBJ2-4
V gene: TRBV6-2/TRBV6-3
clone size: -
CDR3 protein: CASSPLANIQYF
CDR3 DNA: TGTGCCAGCAGCCCCCTAGCGAACATTCAGTACTTC

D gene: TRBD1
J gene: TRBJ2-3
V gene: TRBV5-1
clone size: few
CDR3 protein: CASSVLTGAGADTQYF
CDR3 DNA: TGCGCCAGCAGCGTATTGACAGGGGCTGGCGCAGATACGCAGTATTTT

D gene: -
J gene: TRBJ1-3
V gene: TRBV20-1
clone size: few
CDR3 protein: CSASETGLYSGNTIYF
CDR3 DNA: TGCAGTGCTAGCGAGACAGGCCTGTACTCTGGAAACACCATATATTTT

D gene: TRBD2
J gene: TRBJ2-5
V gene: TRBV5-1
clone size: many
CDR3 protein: CASSLEARGRASGTQYF
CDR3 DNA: TGCGCCAGCAGCTTGGAAGCTCGCGGGAGGGCGTCTGGGACCCAGTACTTC

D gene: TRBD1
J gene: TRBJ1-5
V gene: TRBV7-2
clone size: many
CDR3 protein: CASSLRTGPNQPQHF
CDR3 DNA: TGTGCCAGCAGCTTACGGACAGGGCCCAATCAGCCCCAGCATTTT

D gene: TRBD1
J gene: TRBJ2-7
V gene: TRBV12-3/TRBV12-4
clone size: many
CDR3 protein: CASSSIGTGGISYEQYF
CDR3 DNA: TGTGCCAGCAGTTCGATCGGGACAGGGGGGATCTCCTACGAGCAGTACTTC

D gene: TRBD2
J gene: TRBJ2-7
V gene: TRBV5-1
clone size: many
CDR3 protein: CASSPGGVYEQYF
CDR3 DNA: TGCGCCAGCAGCCCGGGGGGGGTATACGAGCAGTACTTC

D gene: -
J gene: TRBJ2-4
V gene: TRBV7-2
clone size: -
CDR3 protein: CASSPRRGADIQYF
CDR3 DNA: TGTGCCAGCAGCCCGCGCCGCGGGGCGGACATTCAGTACTTC

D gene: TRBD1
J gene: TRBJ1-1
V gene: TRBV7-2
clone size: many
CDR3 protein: CASSLNRGLTEAFF
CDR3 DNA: TGTGCCAGCAGCTTAAACAGGGGACTGACTGAAGCTTTCTTT

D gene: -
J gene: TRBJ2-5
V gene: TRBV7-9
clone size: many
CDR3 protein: CASSPQAQETQYF
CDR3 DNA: TGTGCCAGCAGCCCTCAGGCCCAAGAGACCCAGTACTTC